This TCR beta chain was obtained from a study of T cells in Graves' hyperthyroidism and ophthalmopathy. The V end was cut by 0 bases, the J end by 7 bases, with 7 bases between. The CDR3 consists of 13 residues. Germline-derived CDR1 and CDR2 are SGHAT and FQNNGV. Many counts were recorded for this clonotype. Clinical symptoms, serum thyroxine, TRAb, thyroid ultrasound and orbital computed tomography established diagnosis. TCR beta CDR3 sequences were amplified from RNA transcripts. Initially, a first-round RT-PCR of the TCR CDR3 employed the HTBI primer set. In TCRdb, the multiplex PCR reads were re-called with MiXCR into one record per CDR3 protein. The table shows about 560,000 distinct CDR3 sequences, with around 17% occurring only once.

The sequence came from a woman aged 18-29 years with Graves' hyperthyroidism. This chain links TRBV11-2 with TRBJ2-1; D is unresolved. Material: blood. The CDR3 bases are TGTGCCAGCAGCTTAGATAAATTAAATGAGCAGTTCTTC. Its protein product is CASSLDKLNEQFF.